The rows below give T cell receptor beta chains drawn from one sample of a study of blood T cells in healthy people across ages. TCRdb itself ran the 5' RACE reads through MiXCR, one entry per CDR3 protein. The table lists more than 800,000 distinct CDR3 sequences, more than 40% of them singletons, with 15% to 20% in the top ten. The material sequenced was blood. The receptor source for this set is a woman aged 55-69 years in good health. Each CDR3 is given with its conserved first and last residue. The D gene is left open where the match is weak. Some rows have no size entry. The others give once, few or many, or a class for an expanded clone.

>-|-|TRBV3-1|TRBJ1-1
TGTGCCAGCAGCCAAACAGGGTTTGCTGAAGCTTTCTTT
CASSQTGFAEAFF
>-|-|TRBV10-3|TRBJ2-5
TGTGCCATCAGCAAACAGGGCGAGGAGACCCAGTACTTC
CAISKQGEETQYF
>few|-|TRBV6-6|TRBJ2-7
TGTGCCACCCAACGGGAGTCCCACGAGCAGTACTTC
CATQRESHEQYF
>-|TRBD2|TRBV20-1|TRBJ2-1
TGCAGTGCTAGCCGTCCAGCGGGAGGATCCTACAATGAGCAGTTCTTC
CSASRPAGGSYNEQFF
>-|-|TRBV20-1|TRBJ2-1
TGCAGTGCTAGAGAAGCCGGCCGCCCCTACAATGAGCAGTTCTTC
CSAREAGRPYNEQFF
>-|TRBD2|TRBV3-1|TRBJ2-1
TGTGCCAGCAGCCAACCGACTAGCGGGAGGTATTACAATGAGCAGTTCTTC
CASSQPTSGRYYNEQFF
>-|-|TRBV10-3|TRBJ2-7
TGTGCCATCAGTGAGACAGCCTACGAGCAGTACTTC
CAISETAYEQYF
>-|-|TRBV18|TRBJ1-5
TGTGCCAGCTCACCCTTCGGGGACTCCAATCAGCCCCAGCATTTT
CASSPFGDSNQPQHF
>-|-|TRBV20-1|TRBJ2-7
TGCAGTGCTAGAGAAGGAGGGGGCGAGCAGTACTTC
CSAREGGGEQYF
>-|-|TRBV9|TRBJ2-5
TGTGCCAGCAGCGCAAGGCCCAGCTTCGAGACCCAGTACTTC
CASSARPSFETQYF
>once|-|TRBV25-1|TRBJ1-2
TGTGCCAACAGTGATGCCCACCTGGGGTATGGCTACACCTTC
CANSDAHLGYGYTF
>-|TRBD2|TRBV7-2|TRBJ2-3
TGTGCCAGCACCCTGCTAGCTAGCGGGAGCACAGATACGCAGTATTTT
CASTLLASGSTDTQYF
>-|TRBD2|TRBV5-1|TRBJ2-3
TGCGCCACCAGGACTAGCGGGTACACAGATACGCAGTATTTT
CATRTSGYTDTQYF
>few|-|TRBV2|TRBJ2-5
TGTGCCAGCGGGATTCAAGAGACCCAGTACTTC
CASGIQETQYF
>few|-|TRBV5-5|TRBJ2-5
TGTGCCAGCACAAGAGACAGGTTCGAGACCCAGTACTTC
CASTRDRFETQYF
>-|TRBD1|TRBV29-1|TRBJ2-5
TGCAGCGTTCCGGGACAGGGGATAGAGACCCAGTACTTC
CSVPGQGIETQYF
>few|-|TRBV28|TRBJ2-7
TGTGCCAGCAAAAGGGGGGACCTCAGCTCCTACGAGCAGTACTTC
CASKRGDLSSYEQYF
>-|TRBD2|TRBV27|TRBJ2-7
TGTGCCAATCACGGAGTAGCGGGACACTACGAGCAGTACTTC
CANHGVAGHYEQYF
>few|-|TRBV28|TRBJ2-7
TGTGCCAGCAGCCACCGGGTCCTGGACTACGAGCAGTACTTC
CASSHRVLDYEQYF
>-|-|TRBV20-1|TRBJ2-3
TGCAGTGGGGAGTACGGGATTGGCACAGATACGCAGTATTTT
CSGEYGIGTDTQYF
>few|TRBD2|TRBV7-9|TRBJ2-5
TGTGCCAGCAGCATCGGGACTAGCCCGGGGGAGACCCAGTACTTC
CASSIGTSPGETQYF
>-|-|TRBV6-1|TRBJ1-2
TGTGCCAGCAGTTCTCAAGGCACCCTTAACTATGGCTACACCTTC
CASSSQGTLNYGYTF
>few|-|TRBV4-1|TRBJ2-3
TGCGCCAGCAGCCAAGTCCGGCAGGGCGGCACAGATACGCAGTATTTT
CASSQVRQGGTDTQYF
>few|-|TRBV6-1|TRBJ1-1
TGTGCCAGCAGAGAGACGGATAACACTGAAGCTTTCTTT
CASRETDNTEAFF
>-|TRBD1|TRBV11-2|TRBJ2-7
TGTGCCAGCAGCTTATTTTCGACAGGGTCCTACGAGCAGTACTTC
CASSLFSTGSYEQYF
>-|TRBD1|TRBV6-5|TRBJ2-1
TGTGCCAGCGGACAGGGCCTAGGGGGCGATGAGCAGTTCTTC
CASGQGLGGDEQFF
>once|TRBD1|TRBV15|TRBJ2-1
TGTGCCACCAGCAGAGAACTCACAGGGGTGAGCTCCTACAATGAGCAGTTCTTC
CATSRELTGVSSYNEQFF